This T cell receptor (beta chain) appears in the sequencing data of a study of vaccination effects on CD4 cells after COVID-19. A word on this clone: Its antigen is unknown.

ViraFEST expansion of antigen-specific CD4+ T cells with viral peptide pools preceded sequencing. Culture lasted approximately 10 days before CD4+ T cell isolation. This person's SARS-CoV-2 infection, confirmed by PCR, occurred between March and December 2020. Each well held 2 million to 2.5 million PBMC cultured with around 9 ug/ml peptides and 8.5 to 10 IU/ml IL-2. A half-medium replacement with IL-2 medium was carried out on days 3 and 7. Measured with immunoSEQ multiplex PCR; TCRdb has only the in-frame clones, and not every one. The profile shows around 30,000 clones, about 76% of them singletons. The J segment lost 6 bases and the V segment lost 4 bases, leaving 6 bases of the junction unmatched. CDR1 and CDR2 (germline): SGHRS, YFSETQ. This CDR3 has 14 amino acids. General study results and limits: Late post-vaccination samples showed marked contraction of infection- and vaccine-induced clones. Most post-vaccine spike-reactive clones in convalescents were new, not infection-derived.

Source: CD4+ T cells from PBMCs cultured with HCoV-NL63 spike peptides, taken before COVID-19 vaccination. This clonotype originated in a human donor who had a prior SARS-CoV-2 infection. The V call is TRBV5-1, the J call TRBJ2-1; 8 bases match TRBD2. In DNA, the CDR3 is TGCGCCAGCAGCCCCGGGAGGGGAATCAATGAGCAGTTCTTC. It specifies CASSPGRGINEQFF.